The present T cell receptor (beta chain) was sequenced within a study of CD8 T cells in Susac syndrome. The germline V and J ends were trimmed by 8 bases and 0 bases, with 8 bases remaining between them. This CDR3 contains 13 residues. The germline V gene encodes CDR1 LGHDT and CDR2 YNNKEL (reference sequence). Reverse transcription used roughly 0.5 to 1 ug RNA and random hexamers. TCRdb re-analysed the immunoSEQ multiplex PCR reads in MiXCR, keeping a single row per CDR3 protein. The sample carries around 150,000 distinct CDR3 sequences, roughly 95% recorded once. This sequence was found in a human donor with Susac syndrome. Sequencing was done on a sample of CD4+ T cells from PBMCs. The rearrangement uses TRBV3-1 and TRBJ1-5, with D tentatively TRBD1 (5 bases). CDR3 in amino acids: CASSQDSNQPQHF. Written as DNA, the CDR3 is TGTGCCAGCTCACAGGATAGCAATCAGCCCCAGCATTTT.